The entry below gives a single TCR beta chain sequence along with its context. At least ten counts were recorded for this clonotype. It has no known antigen specificity. There are no base qualities to consult, and no much larger clone falls within one base. This specimen comes from a study of T cells in Graves' hyperthyroidism and ophthalmopathy (dated by TCRdb to between 2017 and 2020). Concerning the study at large: Peripheral blood samples were taken at the time of initial diagnosis, prior to any treatment. A discovery cohort of roughly 100 patients, 43 with Graves' ophthalmopathy and approximately 60 with stable Graves' hyperthyroidism, was used to find distinguishing TCR V-J signatures. Whether ophthalmopathy could be predicted prospectively was tested in an independent validation cohort made up of 18 to 20 hyperthyroidism patients plus 17 patients who later progressed to ophthalmopathy. The 80 to 100 discovery patients were randomly divided into training and test sets at a 7:3 ratio. The study also compared thyroid tissue and blood T-cell repertoires from about 6 Graves' hyperthyroidism patients. Once sampling was done, hyperthyroidism patients were given methimazole at a starting dose of 30 mg daily, whereas ophthalmopathy patients were given high-dose intravenous methylprednisolone. The paper reports TCR Vbeta CDR3 sequencing of approximately 140 peripheral blood samples: under 45 ophthalmopathy, 70 to 85 hyperthyroidism and around 17 progressor patients. Points the paper makes about the study in general: In cross-validation, a model built on a 13 V-J signature told ophthalmopathy apart from stable hyperthyroidism with 85% to 90% sensitivity and roughly 81% specificity, and in testing the same model reached 80%/75%. During validation, the model predicted progression to ophthalmopathy a median of approximately 6 months ahead of onset, with almost 71% sensitivity and around 72% specificity. No statistical method was used to fix the sample size in advance, and group allocation was not hidden from the investigators. Most expanded thyroid clonotypes (frequency above 0.001) were also detected in blood, suggesting blood repertoires may reflect thyroid immune responses.

The TCR beta CDR3 regions were amplified from RNA transcripts. The TCR CDR3 was subjected to a first round of RT-PCR using the HTBI primer set and the Qiagen OneStep RT-PCR kit. Libraries were constructed in a second round of multiplex PCR, after which size selection and purification were performed. Sequencing of the libraries was done on an Illumina HiSeq2000 using paired-end 100 bp reads. Turning to the authors' computational methods: Raw data were processed with SOAPnuke, discarding reads with adapters, uncalled bases, mean Phred below 15, or no exact constant-primer or identifier match. COPE v1.2.5 was used to merge the high-quality paired reads, and each unique nucleotide sequence was defined as a clonotype. MiTCR v1.1 was used to align clonotypes to the IMGT TRBV, TRBD and TRBJ reference segments. The analysis included only V-J combinations with a frequency above 0.0001, which together covered 98% to 99.2% of the repertoires. A TCS score was defined as the ratio of F50 (clonal expansion) to E x V (chaos), with BLOSUM62-based TCRdist applied between CDR3 peptides within each V-J. Welch's t-statistics and random forest reduced some 510 V-J features to under 15, which were used in a naive Bayes classifier (R e1071). TCRdb itself trimmed the public reads at Q25 with fastp, ran MiXCR and retained productive beta chains. Records with the same CDR3 protein are collapsed into one entry carrying the most frequent genes and DNA. The V and J calls come from TCRdb's annotation, not from the publication. This sample comprises roughly 110,000 distinct CDR3 sequences, about 15% of them detected only once. Around 42% of the sample belongs to the ten largest clones.

Stable Graves' hyperthyroidism was defined as no progression to ophthalmopathy during 18 months of follow-up. The hyperthyroidism patients were between 18 and 65 years old and newly diagnosed, with a disease duration of less than 2 months. Exclusion was applied to patients with uncontrolled infections, other autoimmune diseases, pregnancy or lactation. Clinical symptoms, serum thyroxine and TRAb, thyroid ultrasound, and orbital computed tomography formed the basis for the diagnoses. PBMCs were separated from approximately 9.9 ml of fresh peripheral blood using Ficoll-Paque density gradient centrifugation. Total RNA was extracted with Trizol reagent, and quality was checked on an Agilent 2100 Bioanalyzer. V loses 2 bases of germline sequence and J loses 0 bases, and the interval between the two ends is 7 bases. CDR1 and CDR2 are drawn from the germline V gene (reference sequence): MNHEY, SMNVEV. Counted from cysteine to phenylalanine, this CDR3 has 14 amino acids. The kept DNA is CDR3 alone, 42 bases in frame from the first base.

The clonotype comes from a woman aged 45-65 years with Graves' hyperthyroidism. The material sequenced was blood. Recombination connected TRBV27 to TRBJ2-5, with a weak D call of TRBD1 (6 bases match). The CDR3 protein is CASSLRQDQETQYF. The bases read TGTGCCAGCAGTTTACGACAGGACCAAGAGACCCAGTACTTC.